The next 23 T cell receptor beta chains were all read from a single sample in a study of control samples from healthy donors and cancer patients. Only in-frame clones appear in the TCRdb table, and some are missing; sequencing was by immunoSEQ multiplex PCR. In the table there are roughly 90,000 clones, approximately 88% of which are singletons. The sequenced material came from PBMCs. Receptor source: a woman aged 50 to 65 with colorectal cancer.

The chain couples TRBV13 to TRBJ1-3; unclear D gene. CDR3 size: 16 residues. V lost 5 bases to trimming and J lost 4 bases, with 18 bases between them. Germline loops: CDR1 PRHDT, CDR2 FYEKMQ (reference sequence). The CDR3 reads CASSQGRWARGNTIYF. The CDR3 DNA reads TGTGCCAGCAGCCAAGGCAGGTGGGCGAGGGGAAACACCATATATTTT.

The chain uses TRBV6-5 and TRBJ1-1; tentative D call: TRBD1 (5 bases). CDR1 and CDR2 (germline): MNHEY, SVGAGI. The CDR3 covers 15 residues. Trimming left V 10 bases short and J 5 bases short, with 23 bases between. The chain's CDR3 is CATRIGGTLGTEAFF. DNA for the CDR3: TGTGCCACCCGAATCGGGGGTACCTTGGGGACTGAAGCTTTCTTT.

J is TRBJ1-1 and V is TRBV12-3 or TRBV12-4; no clear D. The CDR3 length is 13 residues. V gave up 3 bases and J gave up 2 bases, with 7 bases separating them. The CDR3 region has the DNA TGTGCCAGCAGTTTGATTCAAAACACTGAAGCTTTCTTT. It translates to CASSLIQNTEAFF.

The J gene is TRBJ2-3, the V gene TRBV27; 7 bases are shared with TRBD2. CDR1 MNHEY and CDR2 SMNVEV come from the germline V gene (reference sequence). Trimming at V came to 3 bases and at J to 4 bases, leaving 4 bases not matched to a gene. This CDR3 region has 14 residues. The CDR3 nucleotides read TGTGCCAGCAGTTTCACTCGGGGGGCAGATACGCAGTATTTT. Its translation: CASSFTRGADTQYF.

The J gene is TRBJ2-5, the V gene TRBV7-2; D is ambiguous. Germline loops: CDR1 SGHTA, CDR2 FQGNSA. CDR3 length: 15 residues. Trimming cost V 3 bases and J 4 bases, with 15 bases left between them. The chain's CDR3 is CASSFQAGGRETQYF. The CDR3 DNA sequence: TGTGCCAGCAGCTTTCAAGCCGGCGGAAGAGAGACCCAGTACTTC.

As DNA, the CDR3 is TGCAGCGGAGGACTAGCAACAGATACGCAGTATTTT. Translated: CSGGLATDTQYF. This chain uses TRBV29-1 with TRBJ2-3; 8 positions agree with TRBD2. The CDR3 sequence is 12 residues long. Trimming cost V 7 bases and J 3 bases; bases outside gene matches: 3. Germline values: CDR1 SQVTM, CDR2 ANQGSEA.

Worth noting for this clone: Compared with germline, one end of the junction differs, possibly owing to a read error. CDR3 DNA sequence: TGTGCCATCACTGAGACAGGGGGCGGAAAACTGTTTTTT. It yields the protein CAITETGGGKLFF. The rearrangement uses TRBV10-3 and TRBJ1-4; 10 bases fit TRBD1. Germline CDR1 and CDR2: ENHRY and SYGVKD. The CDR3 has 13 amino acids.

The J gene is TRBJ2-3, the V gene TRBV15; D unclear. This CDR3 spans 14 amino acids. V was pared by 3 bases and J by 2 bases, with 9 bases between. CDR1 LNHNV and CDR2 YYDKDF come from the germline V gene (reference sequence). The CDR3 protein is CATSSATSTDTQYF. The CDR3 DNA reads as TGTGCCACCAGCAGTGCGACCTCCACAGATACGCAGTATTTT.

The rearrangement uses TRBV4-1 and TRBJ1-3; the D is unclear. CDR1 is MGHRA and CDR2 is YSYEKL in the germline V gene. V was shortened by 3 bases and J by 1 base, with 10 bases between the two germline ends. This CDR3 has 15 residues. DNA for the CDR3: TGCGCCAGCAGCCAGGGCCCCAGGTCTGGAAACACCATATATTTT. Translating it yields CASSQGPRSGNTIYF.

This clone came up once. V gene TRBV2 combines with J gene TRBJ2-5, with unresolved D. Germline V lookup: CDR1 SNHLY, CDR2 FYNNEI. The CDR3 has 11 residues. V was cut by 4 bases and J by 5 bases, with 5 bases left in between. The CDR3 protein is CASSGYETQYF. The CDR3 nucleotides are TGTGCCAGCAGTGGGTACGAGACCCAGTACTTC.

J is TRBJ1-5 and V is TRBV7-9, with D possibly TRBD1 on 6 matching bases. V lost 4 bases to trimming and J lost 11 bases, with 21 bases between them. CDR3 length: 15 residues. CDR1 and CDR2 from the germline V gene are SEHNR and FQNEAQ (reference sequence). This CDR3 is CASSSRDTNYGTQHF. CDR3 bases: TGTGCCAGCAGCTCGAGGGACACCAACTATGGGACCCAGCATTTT.

J is TRBJ1-2 and V is TRBV7-2; the D gene is possibly TRBD1 (5 bases). The CDR3 runs 12 residues. V was cut by 1 base and J by 8 bases, with 8 bases left in between. CDR1 is SGHTA and CDR2 is FQGNSA in the germline V gene. The CDR3 region is CASSLVGEGYTF. CDR3 nucleotides: TGTGCCAGCAGCTTAGTAGGGGAAGGCTACACCTTC.

CDR3 in amino acids: CAIADGTDGPQHF. The CDR3 region has the DNA TGTGCCATCGCGGACGGGACCGACGGGCCCCAGCATTTT. The chain links TRBV14 to TRBJ1-5; maybe TRBD1 (5 bases). Looked up from germline, CDR1 is SGHDN and CDR2 is FVKESK. V was pared by 10 bases and J by 9 bases, with 19 bases between. The length of the CDR3 is 13 residues.

Of note for this clone: This CDR3 is also generated by other DNA sequences in the sample. The chain employs TRBV19 and TRBJ2-2, with no clear D. V dropped 3 bases and J dropped 4 bases, with 3 bases sitting between them. There are 12 residues in the CDR3. Looked up from germline, CDR1 is LNHDA and CDR2 is SQIVND (reference sequence). CDR3 loop: CASSIPTGELFF. CDR3 in DNA: TGTGCCAGTAGTATCCCCACCGGGGAGCTGTTTTTT.

The gene calls are TRBV10-3 and TRBJ1-3; D gene uncertain. The germline V and J ends were trimmed by 0 bases and 0 bases, with 3 bases remaining between them. CDR1 is ENHRY and CDR2 is SYGVKD in the germline V gene. This CDR3 is 14 amino acids long. The CDR3 protein is CAISESGSGNTIYF. The CDR3 DNA reads as TGTGCCATCAGTGAGTCGGGCTCTGGAAACACCATATATTTT.

A word on this clone: This CDR3 is also generated by other DNA sequences in the sample. The chain recombines TRBV19 with TRBJ1-5; TRBD1 matches 7 bases. V lost 3 bases, J lost 5 bases, and 10 bases stayed unmatched. CDR3 length: 16 amino acids. In germline, CDR1 is LNHDA, CDR2 SQIVND (reference sequence). The CDR3 spells CASSIGGGGWDQPQHF. Written as DNA, the CDR3 is TGTGCCAGTAGTATTGGGGGAGGGGGCTGGGATCAGCCCCAGCATTTT.

The chain combines TRBV6-4 with TRBJ2-7; D gene ambiguous. The CDR3 is 12 residues long. V was trimmed by 2 bases and J by 4 bases, leaving 6 bases between them. The germline V gene encodes CDR1 MRHNA and CDR2 SNTAGT. This CDR3 is CASSDDTYEQYV. DNA for the CDR3: TGTGCCAGCAGTGACGACACATACGAGCAGTACGTC.

The chain couples TRBV7-3 to TRBJ1-2; 8 bases line up with TRBD1. The germline V gene encodes CDR1 SGHTA and CDR2 FQGTGA. The length of the CDR3 is 13 residues. V was pared by 5 bases and J by 7 bases, with 6 bases of the junction left unmatched. This CDR3 is CASSVTGGSGYTF. The CDR3 DNA reads TGTGCCAGCAGCGTTACAGGGGGAAGTGGCTACACCTTC.

The chain uses TRBV4-1 and TRBJ2-1; 10 positions match TRBD2. The CDR3 runs 15 residues. The germline V gene has CDR1 MGHRA and CDR2 YSYEKL. J was trimmed by 3 bases and V by 4 bases; bases with no gene match: 3. For the CDR3, the DNA is TGCGCCAGCAGCCCCAGCGGGGGGGGCTACAATGAGCAGTTCTTC. Translation: CASSPSGGGYNEQFF.

The chain uses TRBV7-9 and TRBJ2-2; D is unresolved. The CDR3 covers 11 residues. The germline V gene encodes CDR1 SEHNR and CDR2 FQNEAQ (reference sequence). Trimming cost V 5 bases and J 3 bases, with 1 base left between them. CDR3 DNA: TGTGCCAGCAGCGACACCGGGGAGCTGTTTTTT. Amino acids: CASSDTGELFF.

The CDR3: CASREPGGDTQYF. The CDR3 coding sequence is TGTGCCAGCAGGGAACCCGGGGGGGATACGCAGTATTTT. The chain recombines TRBV5-6 with TRBJ2-3; 7 bases are a match to TRBD2. With 5 bases clipped from V and 6 bases from J, the junction kept 6 bases outside the gene matches. Germline CDR1 reads SGHDT; CDR2 reads YYEEEE. The CDR3 length is 13 residues.

The rearrangement links TRBV18 to TRBJ1-1; D is perhaps TRBD1 (6 bases). Germline-derived CDR1 and CDR2 are KGHSH and LQKENI. The CDR3 has 17 residues. Trimming took off 3 bases at V and 0 bases at J, with 17 bases between the two ends. The CDR3 loop reads CASSPSMGASMNTEAFF. CDR3 DNA sequence: TGTGCCAGCTCACCGTCGATGGGGGCGAGCATGAACACTGAAGCTTTCTTT.

The chain recombines TRBV5-1 with TRBJ2-4, with D possibly being TRBD1 (6 bases). This CDR3 comprises 17 residues. Germline V gene lookup returns CDR1 SGHRS and CDR2 YFSETQ. The V and J ends lost 3 bases and 1 base respectively, with 17 bases between them. The CDR3 coding sequence is TGCGCCAGCAGCTCGGATACAGGGATTGGGGCCAAAAACATTCAGTACTTC. Protein sequence: CASSSDTGIGAKNIQYF. Full variable domain (remainder filled in from reference TRBV5-1 and TRBJ2-4): KAGVTQTPRYLIKTRGQQVTLSCSPISGHRSVSWYQQTPGQGLQFLFEYFSETQRNKGNFPGRFSGRQFSNSRSEMNVSTLELGDSALYLCASSSDTGIGAKNIQYFGAGTRLSVL.